This record concerns one T cell receptor beta chain sequence. Unmatched junction bases numbered 11, after V lost 5 bases and J lost 7 bases. The CDR3 is 16 amino acids. Germline CDR1 reads SEHNR; CDR2 reads FQNEAQ (reference sequence). Here immunoSEQ multiplex PCR was the method, and the copy in TCRdb shows in-frame clones only, minus some. The sample has roughly 100,000 clones; 90% to 95% are singletons. These data belong to a study of blood T cell repertoires in COVID-19. Background on the study: COVID-19 samples from acute and convalescent phases originated in the United States, Italy and Spain. PBMCs, B-cell-depleted T cells, or T cells provided the cDNA or gDNA that made up the material.

V is TRBV7-9 and J is TRBJ2-2; 9 nucleotides align to TRBD1. Material for sequencing was peripheral blood. The receptor was derived from a human donor in a cohort sampled during active COVID-19. CDR3 nucleotides: TGTGCCAGCAGCCACCGGACAGGGGCTGTTATCGGGGAGCTGTTTTTT. Amino acids: CASSHRTGAVIGELFF. Supplemented by reference TRBV7-9 and TRBJ2-2, the full variable domain reads DTGVSQNPRHKITKRGQNVTFRCDPISEHNRLYWYRQTLGQGPEFLTYFQNEAQLEKSRLLSDRFSAERPKGSFSTLEIQRTEQGDSAMYLCASSHRTGAVIGELFFGEGSRLTVL.